One T cell receptor (beta chain) is described in this entry. The CDR3 covers 14 residues. The germline V gene encodes CDR1 MNHEY and CDR2 SVGAGI. The V gene end was trimmed by 6 bases and the J gene end by 8 bases; junction bases not matched to a gene: 8. The data were taken from a study of blood T cell repertoires in COVID-19. The data were produced by immunoSEQ multiplex PCR, yet TCRdb's version contains in-frame clones alone and is incomplete. The table lists over 200,000 clones, about 89% of them singletons. The genes are TRBV6-5 and TRBJ2-1, with 9 bases identical to TRBD1. The sample was peripheral blood. The clonotype originates from a woman aged 45 to 65 with acute or convalescent COVID-19. The CDR3 loop reads CASSPGQGHYEQFF. The DNA for the CDR3 is TGTGCCAGCAGCCCGGGACAGGGTCATTATGAGCAGTTCTTC.